This TCR beta chain was retrieved from a study of blood T cell repertoires in COVID-19. The data were produced by immunoSEQ multiplex PCR, yet TCRdb's version contains in-frame clones alone and is incomplete. The sample has around 300,000 clones; around 90% are singletons. CDR1 and CDR2 (germline): MNHEY, SMNVEV (reference sequence). The CDR3 has 17 amino acids. V was clipped by 8 bases and J by 2 bases, with 24 bases between them. The sequence was collected from a middle-aged woman who had recovered from COVID-19. The sequenced sample was peripheral blood. This chain joins TRBV27 and TRBJ2-5; a possible D gene is TRBD2 (7 bases). The CDR3 sequence: CASQPGAGANHQETQYF. The CDR3 region has the DNA TGTGCCAGCCAACCCGGCGCGGGGGCCAACCATCAAGAGACCCAGTACTTC.